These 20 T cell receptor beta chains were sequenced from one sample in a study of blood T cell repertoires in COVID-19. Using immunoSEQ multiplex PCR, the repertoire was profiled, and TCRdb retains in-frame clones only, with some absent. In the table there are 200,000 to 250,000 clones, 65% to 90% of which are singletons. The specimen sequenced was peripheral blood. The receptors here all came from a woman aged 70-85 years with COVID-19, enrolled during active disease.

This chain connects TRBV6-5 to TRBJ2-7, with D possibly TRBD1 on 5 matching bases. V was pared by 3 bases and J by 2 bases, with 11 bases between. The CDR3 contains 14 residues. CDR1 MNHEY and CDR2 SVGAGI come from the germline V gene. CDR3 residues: CASSYSQGTYEQYF. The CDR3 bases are TGTGCCAGCAGTTATAGCCAGGGTACCTACGAGCAGTACTTC.

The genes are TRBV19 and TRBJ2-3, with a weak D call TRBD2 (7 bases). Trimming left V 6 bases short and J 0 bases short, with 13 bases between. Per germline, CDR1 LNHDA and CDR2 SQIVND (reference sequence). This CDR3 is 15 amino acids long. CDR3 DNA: TGTGCCAGTAGCGGGGGGACAACTAGCACAGATACGCAGTATTTT. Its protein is CASSGGTTSTDTQYF.

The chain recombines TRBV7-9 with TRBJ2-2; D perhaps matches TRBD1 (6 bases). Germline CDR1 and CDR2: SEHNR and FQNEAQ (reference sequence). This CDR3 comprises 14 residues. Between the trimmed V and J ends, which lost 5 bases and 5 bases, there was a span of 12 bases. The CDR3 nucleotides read TGTGCCAGCAGCCTAATAACAGGGACCGGGGAGCTGTTTTTT. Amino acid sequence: CASSLITGTGELFF. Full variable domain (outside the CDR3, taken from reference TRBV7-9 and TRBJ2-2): DTGVSQNPRHKITKRGQNVTFRCDPISEHNRLYWYRQTLGQGPEFLTYFQNEAQLEKSRLLSDRFSAERPKGSFSTLEIQRTEQGDSAMYLCASSLITGTGELFFGEGSRLTVL.

CDR3 DNA sequence: TGTGCCAGCCTTAGCACAGATACGCAGTATTTT. This sequence encodes CASLSTDTQYF. The chain uses TRBV12-3 or TRBV12-4 and TRBJ2-3, with no clear D. This CDR3 contains 11 residues. Trimming removed 8 bases at V and 0 bases at J, with 3 bases between.

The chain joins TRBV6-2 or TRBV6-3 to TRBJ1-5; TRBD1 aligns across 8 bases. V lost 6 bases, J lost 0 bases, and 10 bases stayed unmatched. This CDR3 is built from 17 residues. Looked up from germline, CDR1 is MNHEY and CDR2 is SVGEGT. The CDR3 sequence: CASSQNTGGVSNQPQHF. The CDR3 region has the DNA TGTGCCAGCAGCCAAAATACAGGGGGGGTTAGCAATCAGCCCCAGCATTTT.

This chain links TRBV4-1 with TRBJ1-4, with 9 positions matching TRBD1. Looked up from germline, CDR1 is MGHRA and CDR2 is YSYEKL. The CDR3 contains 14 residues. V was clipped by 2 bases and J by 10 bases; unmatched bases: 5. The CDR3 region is CASSQSGTGTKLFF. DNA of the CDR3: TGCGCCAGCAGCCAAAGCGGGACAGGGACAAAACTGTTTTTT.

The CDR3, as DNA: TGTGCCAGCAGCCTCAGGGGGGATCAGCCCCAGCATTTT. This codes for CASSLRGDQPQHF. The chain employs TRBV7-2 and TRBJ1-5; TRBD1 agrees at 7 bases. V lost 5 bases, J lost 5 bases, and 3 bases stayed unmatched. Germline lookup yields CDR1 SGHTA and CDR2 FQGNSA. The CDR3 is 13 amino acids.

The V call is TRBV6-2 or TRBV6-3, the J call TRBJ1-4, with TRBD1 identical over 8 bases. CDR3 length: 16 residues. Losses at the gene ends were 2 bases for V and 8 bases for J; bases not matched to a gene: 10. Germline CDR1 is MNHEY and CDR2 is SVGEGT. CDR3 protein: CASSYARTGMREKLFF. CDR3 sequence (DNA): TGTGCCAGCAGTTACGCCAGGACAGGGATGAGAGAAAAACTGTTTTTT.

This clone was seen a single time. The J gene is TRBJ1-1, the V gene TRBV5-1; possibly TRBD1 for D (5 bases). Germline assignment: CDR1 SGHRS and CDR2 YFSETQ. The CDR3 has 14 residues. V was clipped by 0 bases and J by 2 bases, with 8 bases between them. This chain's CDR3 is CASSLEGLNTEAFF. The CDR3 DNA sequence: TGCGCCAGCAGCTTGGAGGGACTCAACACTGAAGCTTTCTTT.

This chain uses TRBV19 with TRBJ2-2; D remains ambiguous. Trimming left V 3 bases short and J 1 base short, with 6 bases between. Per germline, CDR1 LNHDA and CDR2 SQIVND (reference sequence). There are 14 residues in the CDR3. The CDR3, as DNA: TGTGCCAGTAGTATTCACAGGAACACCGGGGAGCTGTTTTTT. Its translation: CASSIHRNTGELFF.

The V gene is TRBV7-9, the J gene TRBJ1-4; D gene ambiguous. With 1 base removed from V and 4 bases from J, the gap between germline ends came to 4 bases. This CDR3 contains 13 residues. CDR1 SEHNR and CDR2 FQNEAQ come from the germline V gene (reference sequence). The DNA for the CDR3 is TGTGCCAGCAGCTTAGGCAGTAATGAAAAACTGTTTTTT. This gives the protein CASSLGSNEKLFF.

CDR3 residues: CASSTGPTNTEAFF. CDR3 in DNA: TGTGCCAGCAGTACTGGGCCCACGAACACTGAAGCTTTCTTT. The rearrangement joins TRBV2 to TRBJ1-1; D call uncertain. From germline, CDR1 is SNHLY and CDR2 FYNNEI. Trimming took 5 bases from V and 1 from J, leaving 11 bases between them. The CDR3 runs to 14 residues.

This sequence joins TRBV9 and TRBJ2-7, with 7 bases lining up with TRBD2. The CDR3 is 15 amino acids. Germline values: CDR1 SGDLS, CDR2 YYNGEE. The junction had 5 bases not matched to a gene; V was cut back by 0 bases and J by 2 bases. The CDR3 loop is CASSVGGGRTYEQYF. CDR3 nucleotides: TGTGCCAGCAGCGTAGGGGGGGGTCGGACCTACGAGCAGTACTTC. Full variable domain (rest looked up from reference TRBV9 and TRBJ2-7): DSGVTQTPKHLITATGQRVTLRCSPRSGDLSVYWYQQSLDQGLQFLIQYYNGEERAKGNILERFSAQQFPDLHSELNLSSLELGDSALYFCASSVGGGRTYEQYFGPGTRLTVT.

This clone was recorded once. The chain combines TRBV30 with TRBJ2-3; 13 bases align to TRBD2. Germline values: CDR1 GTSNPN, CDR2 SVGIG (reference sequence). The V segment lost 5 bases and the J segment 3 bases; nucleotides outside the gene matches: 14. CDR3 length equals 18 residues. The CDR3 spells CAWGWRTSGRAETDTQYF. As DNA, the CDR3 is TGTGCCTGGGGCTGGCGCACTAGCGGGAGGGCCGAGACAGATACGCAGTATTTT.

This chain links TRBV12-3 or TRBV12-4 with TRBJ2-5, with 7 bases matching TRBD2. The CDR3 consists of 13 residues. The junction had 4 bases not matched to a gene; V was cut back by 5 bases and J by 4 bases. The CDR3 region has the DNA TGTGCCAGCAGTCTGGCGGGAGCAGAGACCCAGTACTTC. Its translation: CASSLAGAETQYF.

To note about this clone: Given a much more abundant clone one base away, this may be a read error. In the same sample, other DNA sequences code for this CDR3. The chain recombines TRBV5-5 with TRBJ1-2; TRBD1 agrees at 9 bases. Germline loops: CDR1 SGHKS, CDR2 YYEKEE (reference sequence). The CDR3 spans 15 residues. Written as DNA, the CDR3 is TGTGCCAGCAGCTTCCAACAGGGGGCAGGCTATGGCTACACCTTT. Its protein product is CASSFQQGAGYGYTF.

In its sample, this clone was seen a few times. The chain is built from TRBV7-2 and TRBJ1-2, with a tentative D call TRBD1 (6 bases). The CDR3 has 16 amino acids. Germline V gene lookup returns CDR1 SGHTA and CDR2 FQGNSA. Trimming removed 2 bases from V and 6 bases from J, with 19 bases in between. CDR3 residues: CASSLMAAGAGDGYTF. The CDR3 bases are TGTGCCAGCAGCTTAATGGCTGCAGGGGCGGGGGATGGCTACACCTTC.

The CDR3 loop is CASSPGGALTDTQYF. The CDR3 DNA is TGTGCCAGTAGCCCGGGCGGGGCCCTCACAGATACGCAGTATTTT. The chain employs TRBV7-2 and TRBJ2-3, with D possibly being TRBD2 (6 bases). The CDR3 is made up of 15 amino acids. With 9 bases removed from V and 2 bases from J, the gap between germline ends came to 18 bases. Germline V gene data show CDR1 as SGHTA and CDR2 as FQGNSA.

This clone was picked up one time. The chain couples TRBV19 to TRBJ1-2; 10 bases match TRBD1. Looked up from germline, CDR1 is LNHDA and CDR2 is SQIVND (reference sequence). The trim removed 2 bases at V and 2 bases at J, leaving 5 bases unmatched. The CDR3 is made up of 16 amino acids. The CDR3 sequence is CASSIFPGQGNYGYTF. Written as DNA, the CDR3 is TGTGCCAGTAGTATATTTCCGGGACAGGGGAACTATGGCTACACCTTC.

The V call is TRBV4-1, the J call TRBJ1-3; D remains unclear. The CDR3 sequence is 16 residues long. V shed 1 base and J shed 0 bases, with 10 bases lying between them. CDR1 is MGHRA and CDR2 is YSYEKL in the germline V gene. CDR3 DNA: TGCGCCAGCAGCCAAGGACGGGTCAGCTCTGGAAACACCATATATTTT. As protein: CASSQGRVSSGNTIYF.